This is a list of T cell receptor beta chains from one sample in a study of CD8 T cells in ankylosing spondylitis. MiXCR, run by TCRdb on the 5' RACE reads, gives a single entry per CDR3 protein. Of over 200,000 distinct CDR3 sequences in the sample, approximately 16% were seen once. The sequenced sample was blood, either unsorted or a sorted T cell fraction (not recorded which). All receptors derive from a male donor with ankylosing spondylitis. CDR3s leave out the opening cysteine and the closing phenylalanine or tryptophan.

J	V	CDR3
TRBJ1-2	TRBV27	ASSFSPQAYGYT
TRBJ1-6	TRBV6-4	ASSETANSPLH
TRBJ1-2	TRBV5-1	ASSPTGLSNYGYT
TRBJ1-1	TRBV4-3	ASSQSGTVREAF
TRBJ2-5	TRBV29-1	SVVGTTQETQY
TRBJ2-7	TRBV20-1	SARGLASETWEQY
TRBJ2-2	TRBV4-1	ASSPRQGAYSLPGELF
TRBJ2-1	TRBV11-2	ASSTRDRDTSGPYNEQF
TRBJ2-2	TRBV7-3	ASSLGTSGFGGELF
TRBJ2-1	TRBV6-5	ASSYSTARSDEQF
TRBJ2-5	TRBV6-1	ASSQSLDVGQETQY
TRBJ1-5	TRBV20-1	SARSRTGEGNQPQH
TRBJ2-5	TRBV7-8	ASSLARGGGRETQY
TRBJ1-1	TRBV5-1	ASRSQDTEAF
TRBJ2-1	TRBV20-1	SASSSEDSYNEQF
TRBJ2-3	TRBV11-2	ASSLGFSGIDDTQY
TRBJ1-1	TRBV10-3	ATNGGQINTEAF
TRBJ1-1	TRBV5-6	ASSFPQGEYTEAF
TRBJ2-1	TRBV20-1	SARSGYRNEQF
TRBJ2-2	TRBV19	ASSIAGAGELF
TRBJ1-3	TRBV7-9	ASRAGSGNTIY
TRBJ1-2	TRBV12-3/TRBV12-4	ASSPLAGGGGYT
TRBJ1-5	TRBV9	ASSVGDSRAQPQH
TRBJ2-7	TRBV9	ASSVAGGPGEQY
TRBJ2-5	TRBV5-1	ASSLDRQIQETQY
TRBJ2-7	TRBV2	ASIERLAGVGYEQY
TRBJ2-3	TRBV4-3	ASSQDFGPTSGSADTQY
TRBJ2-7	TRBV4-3	ASSQEASGTEQY
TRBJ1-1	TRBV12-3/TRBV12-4	ASSLGTLTEAF
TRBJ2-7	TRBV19	ASSFGQGVYEQY
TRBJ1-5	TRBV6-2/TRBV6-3	ASKTWQFNQPQH
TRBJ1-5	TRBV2	ASSEDLGFQPQH
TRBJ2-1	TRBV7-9	ASSLVPALNEQF
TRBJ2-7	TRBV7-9	ASSIPSSGGSYEQY
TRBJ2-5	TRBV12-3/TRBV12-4	ASSYREYPRETQY
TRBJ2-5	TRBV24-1	ATSEASQETQY
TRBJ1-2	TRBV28	ASSPGTYYGYT
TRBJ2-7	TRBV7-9	ASSSSYTTGRHEQY
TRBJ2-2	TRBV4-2	ASSPPKYTNGGELF
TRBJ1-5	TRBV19	ASSLAPSLSNQPQH
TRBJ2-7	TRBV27	ASSPIRTSGPQEQY
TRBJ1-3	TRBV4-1	ASSPLPGMGTGNTIY
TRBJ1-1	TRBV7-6	ASSSEPTGANTEAF
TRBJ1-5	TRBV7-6	ASSSEGPGNQPQH
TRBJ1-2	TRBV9	ASSASPGGGYGYT
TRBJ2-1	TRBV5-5	ASSLVRESSYNEQF
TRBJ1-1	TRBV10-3	AISEILDTEAF
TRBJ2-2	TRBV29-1	SVPRDRGDAGELF
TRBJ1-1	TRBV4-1	ASSQVVGLNTEAF
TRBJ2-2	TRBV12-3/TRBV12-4	ASSPRTGWTGELF
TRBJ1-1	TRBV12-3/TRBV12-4	ASSYTGHLNTEAF